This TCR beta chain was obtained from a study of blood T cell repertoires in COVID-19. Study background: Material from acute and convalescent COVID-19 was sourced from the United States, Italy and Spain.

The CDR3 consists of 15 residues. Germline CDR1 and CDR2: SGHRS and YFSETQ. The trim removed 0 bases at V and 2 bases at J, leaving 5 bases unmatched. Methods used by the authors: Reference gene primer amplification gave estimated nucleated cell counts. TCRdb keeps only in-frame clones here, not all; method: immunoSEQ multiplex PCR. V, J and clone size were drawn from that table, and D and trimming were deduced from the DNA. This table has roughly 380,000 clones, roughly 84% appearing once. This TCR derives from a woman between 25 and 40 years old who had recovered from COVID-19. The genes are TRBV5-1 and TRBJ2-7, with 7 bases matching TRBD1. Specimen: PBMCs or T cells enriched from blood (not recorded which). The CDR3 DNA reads TGCGCCAGCAGCTTGGCCCCAGGACAGGCCTACGAGCAGTACTTC. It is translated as CASSLAPGQAYEQYF.